This TCR beta chain is drawn from a study of T-cell reconstitution after alpha-beta-depleted transplantation in children. Germline lookup yields CDR1 SGDLS and CDR2 YYNGEE. The V end lost 0 bases, the J end lost 10 bases, and 20 bases lay between the germline ends. CDR3 length equals 16 residues. The library targeted TCRbeta and was prepared with unique molecular identifiers. TCRdb passed the PCR reads through MiXCR, listing each CDR3 protein once. Of more than 450,000 distinct CDR3 sequences listed, around 20% were seen once; the top ten hold about 3.1%. The sample holds a few counts of this clonotype.

Sequences were derived from PBMCs from the stem cell graft donor, sampled from the stem cell graft. This clonotype originated in a human donor who donated a stem cell graft to a child with acute lymphoblastic leukemia. J is TRBJ2-1 and V is TRBV9, with D perhaps TRBD2 (6 bases). CDR3 loop: CASSVDGGTKLEEQFF. DNA for the CDR3: TGTGCCAGCAGCGTAGATGGCGGGACGAAGCTAGAGGAGCAGTTCTTC.